Each of the 27 T cell receptor beta chains below was sequenced from the same sample in a study of cytomegalovirus exposure and HLA in healthy donors. With 60 Vbeta and 13 Jbeta primers, the PCR was carried out. The assay was immunoSEQ multiplex PCR, and TCRdb's table has in-frame clones only and misses some. Of around 140,000 clones detected, roughly 85% appear once; the ten largest clones hold 1.5%. Sequenced sample: PBMCs. Every receptor here comes from a man aged 35-49 years in good health and CMV-seronegative.

V and J are TRBV7-9 and TRBJ2-7, with D tentatively TRBD2 (6 bases). V lost 5 bases, J lost 2 bases, and 19 bases lay in between. The CDR3 runs to 16 residues. Germline V gene lookup returns CDR1 SEHNR and CDR2 FQNEAQ (reference sequence). CDR3 amino acids: CASSTYPGTYPYEQYF. CDR3 bases: TGTGCCAGCAGCACCTACCCCGGGACTTACCCCTACGAGCAGTACTTC.

This clone was seen a handful of times. This rearrangement joins TRBV5-1 to TRBJ1-1, with TRBD1 as a possible D gene (6 bases). Per germline, CDR1 SGHRS and CDR2 YFSETQ. The CDR3 spans 13 residues. V was trimmed by 3 bases and J by 4 bases, leaving 10 bases between them. In nucleotides, the CDR3 is TGCGCCAGCAGCTCGATGGGGGCCACTGAAGCTTTCTTT. Its protein product is CASSSMGATEAFF.

The V gene is TRBV11-1, the J gene TRBJ2-7; TRBD1 matches 7 bases. V lost 5 bases and J lost 1; bases outside the gene matches: 8. The germline gives CDR1 SGHAT, CDR2 FQDESV (reference sequence). CDR3 length: 15 residues. CDR3 sequence: CASSPRGLKSYEQYF. CDR3 bases: TGTGCCAGCAGCCCGAGGGGGCTAAAATCCTACGAGCAGTACTTC.

This sequence joins TRBV6-1 and TRBJ2-7, with D perhaps TRBD2 (6 bases). V lost 2 bases and J 7 bases, leaving 12 bases between the germline ends. In germline, CDR1 is MNHNS, CDR2 SASEGT. The CDR3 loop spans 13 amino acids. In nucleotides, the CDR3 is TGTGCCAGCAGTGAAAGGGCGGGGAGTGAGCAGTACTTC. It encodes CASSERAGSEQYF.

This chain joins TRBV7-6 and TRBJ2-5; TRBD2 matches 7 bases. V lost 3 bases to trimming and J lost 3 bases; unmatched junction nucleotides: 7. This CDR3 has 15 residues. Germline CDR1 SGHVS, CDR2 FNYEAQ. The DNA of the CDR3 is TGTGCCAGCAGCTTGGGGGAGGGCCTTGAAGAGACCCAGTACTTC. This codes for CASSLGEGLEETQYF. Drawing the rest from reference TRBV7-6 and TRBJ2-5, the complete variable domain is GAGVSQSPRYKVTKRGQDVALRCDPISGHVSLYWYRQALGQGPEFLTYFNYEAQQDKSGLPNDRFSAERPEGSISTLTIQRTEQRDSAMYRCASSLGEGLEETQYFGPGTRLLVL.

A note on this clone: With only one base between it and a far larger clone, this is likely a read error. The chain has TRBV27 and TRBJ2-7; D uncertain. Germline V gives CDR1 MNHEY, CDR2 SMNVEV (reference sequence). The CDR3 sequence is 11 residues long. CDR3 nucleotide sequence: TGTGTCAGCAGTCTCCCCTACGAGCAGTACTTC. Translating gives CVSSLPYEQYF.

The V gene is TRBV5-1, the J gene TRBJ1-1, with D maybe TRBD1 (6 bases). CDR3 length equals 13 residues. V was clipped by 4 bases and J by 5 bases, with 12 bases between them. Germline V lookup: CDR1 SGHRS, CDR2 YFSETQ. CDR3 in DNA: TGCGCCAGCAGCGTCAGGGGAGGGACTGAAGCTTTCTTT. The encoded protein is CASSVRGGTEAFF.

The chain has TRBV6-1 and TRBJ2-7; D may be TRBD1 (5 bases). Germline V gives CDR1 MNHNS, CDR2 SASEGT. Deletions cut 3 bases from V and 1 base from J, with 7 bases between. The CDR3 length is 13 residues. Here the CDR3 reads CASSDQGSYEQYF. Written as DNA, the CDR3 is TGTGCCAGCAGTGATCAGGGTTCCTACGAGCAGTACTTC.

The CDR3 reads CASSYYSGELFF. CDR3 DNA sequence: TGTGCCAGCAGTTACTACTCCGGGGAGCTGTTTTTT. The V gene is TRBV6-5, the J gene TRBJ2-2; D is ambiguous. This CDR3 is built from 12 residues. The V end was cut by 1 base, the J end by 6 bases, with 3 bases between. Germline values: CDR1 MNHEY, CDR2 SVGAGI.

The chain couples TRBV2 to TRBJ2-2; TRBD1 agrees at 7 bases. The CDR3 consists of 15 residues. Germline V gene data show CDR1 as SNHLY and CDR2 as FYNNEI. With 6 bases clipped from V and 0 bases from J, the junction kept 4 bases outside the gene matches. CDR3 protein: CASSETGTNTGELFF. In DNA, the CDR3 is TGTGCCAGCAGCGAGACAGGGACGAACACCGGGGAGCTGTTTTTT.

This chain uses TRBV5-4 with TRBJ2-5; D is uncertain. The CDR3 has 15 amino acids. Trimming removed 3 bases at V and 5 bases at J, with 17 bases between. The germline CDR1 and CDR2 sequences are SGHNT and YYREEE (reference sequence). The CDR3 DNA sequence: TGTGCCAGCAGCTCGTCCCCTATTGTATCGGAGACCCAGTACTTC. Protein sequence: CASSSSPIVSETQYF.

V and J are TRBV30 and TRBJ2-7; 10 bases map to TRBD2. Germline CDR1 reads GTSNPN; CDR2 reads SVGIG (reference sequence). This CDR3 is 13 amino acids long. Losses at the gene ends were 4 bases for V and 7 bases for J; bases not matched to a gene: 7. Written as DNA, the CDR3 is TGTGCCTGGACGCTAGCGGGAGAAGGGGAGCAGTACTTC. Translated, it gives CAWTLAGEGEQYF.

The rearrangement links TRBV18 to TRBJ2-5; D perhaps matches TRBD1 (5 bases). CDR1 KGHSH and CDR2 LQKENI come from the germline V gene. The CDR3 covers 15 residues. The V gene lost 3 bases and the J gene lost 2 bases, with 13 bases spanning the gap. The CDR3 region is CASSPRRQGQETQYF. DNA for the CDR3: TGTGCCAGCTCACCCCGGCGTCAGGGACAAGAGACCCAGTACTTC.

J is TRBJ1-2 and V is TRBV19; D uncertain. Looked up from germline, CDR1 is LNHDA and CDR2 is SQIVND (reference sequence). The CDR3 is made up of 11 amino acids. The V end lost 11 bases, the J end lost 4 bases, and 11 bases lay between the germline ends. CDR3 in DNA: TGTGCCCCTAACCGAGCCTATGGCTACACCTTC. Translation: CAPNRAYGYTF.

This chain links TRBV7-9 with TRBJ2-7, with TRBD1 matching 7 bases. V lost 5 bases to trimming and J lost 10 bases; unmatched junction nucleotides: 17. Germline values: CDR1 SEHNR, CDR2 FQNEAQ (reference sequence). The CDR3 has 15 residues. The CDR3: CASSPKTGPQGEQYF. CDR3 DNA sequence: TGTGCCAGCAGCCCCAAGACAGGGCCCCAAGGAGAACAGTACTTC.

The gene calls are TRBV29-1 and TRBJ1-1, with D perhaps TRBD1 (6 bases). Trimming stripped 6 bases from V and 1 base from J, with 18 bases between. The CDR3 loop spans 15 amino acids. CDR1 is SQVTM, CDR2 ANQGSEA, per germline. CDR3 DNA: TGCAGCGTGGTGCCTGAACTACAGGGGAACACTGAAGCTTTCTTT. Protein: CSVVPELQGNTEAFF.

This chain links TRBV15 with TRBJ2-1, with 7 bases that match TRBD2. From germline, CDR1 is LNHNV and CDR2 YYDKDF (reference sequence). The CDR3 has 16 residues. Unmatched junction bases numbered 6, after V lost 0 bases and J lost 4 bases. The CDR3 spells CATSREAGQLYNEQFF. Here the CDR3 DNA reads TGTGCCACCAGCAGAGAAGCGGGGCAGCTTTACAATGAGCAGTTCTTC.

This clone has only a few counts. This rearrangement joins TRBV7-8 to TRBJ2-5; TRBD1 matches at 8 bases. The CDR3 spans 14 residues. Germline assignment: CDR1 SGHVS and CDR2 FQNEAQ. Germline trimming cut 8 bases from V and 2 bases from J; bases unmatched to any gene: 7. Written as DNA, the CDR3 is TGTGCCAGCTCGGTAGGACAGGGACAAGAGACCCAGTACTTC. Translating it yields CASSVGQGQETQYF.

The genes are TRBV23-1 and TRBJ2-3; tentative D call: TRBD2 (6 bases). TRBV23-1 is labeled an ORF, and its function is uncertain. CDR3 length: 15 residues. V was cut by 0 bases and J by 1 base, with 8 bases left in between. The CDR3, as DNA: TGCGCCAGCAGTCAATCGCGGGGACGCACAGATACGCAGTATTTT. Translation gives CASSQSRGRTDTQYF.

The chain uses TRBV7-9 and TRBJ1-5, with 7 bases matching TRBD1. V was pared by 5 bases and J by 7 bases, with 8 bases of the junction left unmatched. CDR1 is SEHNR and CDR2 is FQNEAQ in the germline V gene (reference sequence). CDR3 length equals 14 residues. CDR3 DNA: TGTGCCAGCAGCGTAGGAGGGGGCGGCCAGCCCCAGCATTTT. Its translation is CASSVGGGGQPQHF.

The chain links TRBV7-2 to TRBJ2-3; D is possibly TRBD2 (5 bases). Trimming shortened V by 1 base and J by 8 bases, and 10 bases separated the two germline ends. Germline V gives CDR1 SGHTA, CDR2 FQGNSA. This CDR3 has 13 amino acids. The CDR3: CASSLVTGGTQYF. In DNA, the CDR3 is TGTGCCAGCAGCTTAGTCACCGGAGGTACGCAGTATTTT.

The chain recombines TRBV9 with TRBJ1-6; 10 bases are shared with TRBD1. With 0 bases clipped from V and 10 bases from J, the junction kept 4 bases outside the gene matches. The germline V gene encodes CDR1 SGDLS and CDR2 YYNGEE. This CDR3 is 15 amino acids long. CDR3 protein: CASSVAGQGRSPLHF. The CDR3 DNA sequence: TGTGCCAGCAGCGTAGCGGGACAGGGGAGATCACCCCTCCACTTT.

The J gene is TRBJ2-7, the V gene TRBV5-5; D is unresolved. Germline CDR1 is SGHKS and CDR2 is YYEKEE (reference sequence). V was pared by 0 bases and J by 2 bases, with 12 bases between. This CDR3 has 15 residues. The CDR3 region has the DNA TGTGCCAGCAGCTTGGGCCCCACATCAACCTACGAGCAGTACTTC. The encoded protein is CASSLGPTSTYEQYF.

The chain carries TRBV27 and TRBJ1-1; a possible D gene is TRBD1 (6 bases). The CDR3 length is 14 residues. V was cut by 4 bases and J by 1 base, with 10 bases left in between. The germline V gene has CDR1 MNHEY and CDR2 SMNVEV (reference sequence). CDR3 in DNA: TGTGCCAGCAGTTATGGACAGCCGAACACTGAAGCTTTCTTT. This encodes CASSYGQPNTEAFF.

The genes are TRBV27 and TRBJ2-3; 10 nucleotides align to TRBD1. CDR1 is MNHEY, CDR2 SMNVEV, per germline (reference sequence). The V segment lost 5 bases and the J segment 4 bases; nucleotides outside the gene matches: 9. There are 16 residues in the CDR3. Written as DNA, the CDR3 is TGTGCCAGCAGTCCAACCGGGACAGGGGTCGCAGATACGCAGTATTTT. Protein product: CASSPTGTGVADTQYF.

The genes are TRBV4-1 and TRBJ2-7, with TRBD1 matching over 7 bases. Germline V gives CDR1 MGHRA, CDR2 YSYEKL. V dropped 1 base and J dropped 1; count of bases not matched to a gene: 7. The CDR3 runs 16 residues. The CDR3 reads CASSQGARGRSYEQYF. CDR3 bases: TGCGCCAGCAGCCAAGGGGCCAGGGGGAGATCCTACGAGCAGTACTTC.

The rearrangement joins TRBV11-3 to TRBJ2-6; D possibly corresponds to TRBD1 (8 bases). V was cut by 5 bases and J by 2 bases, with 19 bases left in between. The CDR3 length is 18 residues. Germline CDR1 is SGHNT and CDR2 is YENEEA. Written as DNA, the CDR3 is TGTGCCAGCAGCGGGAGGGGCAGGGGGCAGACTGGGGCCAACGTCCTGACTTTC. As protein: CASSGRGRGQTGANVLTF.